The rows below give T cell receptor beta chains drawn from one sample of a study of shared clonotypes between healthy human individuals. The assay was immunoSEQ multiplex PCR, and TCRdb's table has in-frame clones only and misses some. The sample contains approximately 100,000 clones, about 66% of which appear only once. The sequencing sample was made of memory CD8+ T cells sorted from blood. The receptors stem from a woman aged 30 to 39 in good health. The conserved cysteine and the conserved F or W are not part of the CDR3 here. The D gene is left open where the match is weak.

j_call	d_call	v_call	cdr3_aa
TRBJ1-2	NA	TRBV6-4	ASSEGTNYGYT
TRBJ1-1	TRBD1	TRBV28	ASSFLETGMNTEAF
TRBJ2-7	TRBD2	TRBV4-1	ASSRDGTSGRARISYEQY
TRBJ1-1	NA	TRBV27	ASRQTTTVNTEAF
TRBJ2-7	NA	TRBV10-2	ASSSGVGHEQY
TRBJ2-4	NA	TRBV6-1	ASSEDNRRQGKNIQY
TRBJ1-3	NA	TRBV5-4	ASSLEFGNTIY
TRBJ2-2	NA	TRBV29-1	SCTGLAGGELF
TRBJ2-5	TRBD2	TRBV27	ASSLGELAGQETQY
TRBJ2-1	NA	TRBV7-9	ASSPRGGSPYNEQF
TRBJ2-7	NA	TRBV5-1	ASSLELTSVTYEQY
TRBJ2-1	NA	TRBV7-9	ASSLAGNNEQF
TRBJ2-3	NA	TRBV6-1	ASSYLIIRPDTQY
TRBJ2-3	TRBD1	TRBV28	ASSLSGQGIFDTQY
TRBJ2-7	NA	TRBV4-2	ASSWAYRESDEQY
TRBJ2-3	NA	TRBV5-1	ASSLWGDTQY
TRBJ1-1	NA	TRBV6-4	ASSNTGRVAF
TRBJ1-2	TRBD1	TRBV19	ASSPGQGGYGYT
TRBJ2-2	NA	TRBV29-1	SVEETGELF
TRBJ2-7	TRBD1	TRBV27	ASSPGTGLEQY
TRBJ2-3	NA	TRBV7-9	ASSPPGLNTQY
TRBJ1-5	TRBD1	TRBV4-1	ASSQGQGFSQPQH
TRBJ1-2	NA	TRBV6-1	ASSEAHQGEGYT
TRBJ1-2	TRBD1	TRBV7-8	ASSPRDRGEYGYT
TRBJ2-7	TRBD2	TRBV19	ASSIGTSASYEQY
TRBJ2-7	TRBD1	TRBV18	ASSLDRVPYEQY
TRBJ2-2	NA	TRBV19	ASSPELASGELF
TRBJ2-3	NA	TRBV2	ASSYPGLLSKDTQY
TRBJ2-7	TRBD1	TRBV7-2	ASSLTGGFPYEQY
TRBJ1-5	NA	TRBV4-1	ASSLLEGGNQPQH
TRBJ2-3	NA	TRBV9	ASSTRGGTSSTDTQY
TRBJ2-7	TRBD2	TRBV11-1	ASSNQRDSYEQY
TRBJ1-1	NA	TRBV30	AWGQLNTEAF
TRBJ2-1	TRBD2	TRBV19	ASSPGTRLYNEQF
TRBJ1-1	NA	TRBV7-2	ASSAWEPNTEAF
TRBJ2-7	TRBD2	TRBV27	ASSQYVGLADEQY
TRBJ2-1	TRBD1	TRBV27	ASSLFPGGKVNEQF
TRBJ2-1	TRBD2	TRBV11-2	ASSSFGGSSYNEQF
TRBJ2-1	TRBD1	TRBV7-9	ASSPRDRTTDNEQF
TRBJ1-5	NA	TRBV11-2	ASSLGEVGNQPQH
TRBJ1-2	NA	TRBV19	AIRRLPGGYT
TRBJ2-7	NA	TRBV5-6	ASSWNQGLQY
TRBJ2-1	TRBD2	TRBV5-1	ASSLVREENEQF
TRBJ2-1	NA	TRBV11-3	ASSLNSEQF
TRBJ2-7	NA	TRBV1	TSRPRGLHITSQY
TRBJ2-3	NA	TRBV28	ASRFIRERQTDTQY
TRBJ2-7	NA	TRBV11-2	ASSSRWAPSYEQY
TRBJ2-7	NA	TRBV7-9	ASSLVAEPYEQY
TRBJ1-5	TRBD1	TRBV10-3	AISEGSGGGQPQH
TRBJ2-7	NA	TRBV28	ASSPTRIRLEQY
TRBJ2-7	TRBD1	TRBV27	ASRSWDRLSYEQY
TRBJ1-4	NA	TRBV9	ASSLGGTNEKLF
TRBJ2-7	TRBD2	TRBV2	ASRWIAGDVEQY
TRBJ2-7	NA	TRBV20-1	SALAFEQY
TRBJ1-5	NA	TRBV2	ASSEDGGQPQH
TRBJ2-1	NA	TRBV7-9	ASSLGLTGGVVNEQF
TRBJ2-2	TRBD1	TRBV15	ATSSDRETGELF
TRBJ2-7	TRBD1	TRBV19	ASSTRDRSEEQY